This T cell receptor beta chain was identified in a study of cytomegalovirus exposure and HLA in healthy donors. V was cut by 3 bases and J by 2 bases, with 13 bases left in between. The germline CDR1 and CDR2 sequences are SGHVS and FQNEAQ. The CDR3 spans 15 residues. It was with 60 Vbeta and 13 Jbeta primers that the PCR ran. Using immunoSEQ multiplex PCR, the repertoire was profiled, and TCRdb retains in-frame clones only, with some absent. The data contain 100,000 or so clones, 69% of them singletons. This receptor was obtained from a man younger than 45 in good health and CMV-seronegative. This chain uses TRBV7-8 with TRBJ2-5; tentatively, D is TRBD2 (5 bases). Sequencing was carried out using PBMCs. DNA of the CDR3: TGTGCCAGCAGCTTTATTACGAGGGAGCAAGAGACCCAGTACTTC. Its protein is CASSFITREQETQYF.